The clone carrying this TCR beta chain was seen only a few times. Sample time point: pre-sensitization, week 0. This sample's treatment: therapeutic diphenylcyclopropenone sensitization with weekly scalp DPC. Extraction of total RNA was performed on unfractionated whole blood. Blood collection took place prior to placing each patch test. This record belongs to a study of human T cells and chemical hapten exposure. Study-wide background: Upper-back patches of 0.01% DPC were read at 6 days.

Original processing notes: Per sample, the median was approximately 100,000 TCRs, with values from around 24,000 to 710,000. TCRdb redid the calling of the RACE reads with MiXCR, one entry per CDR3 protein. TCRdb's processing, not the authors', yielded these V and J calls. The sample consists of 35,000 or so distinct CDR3 sequences, around a tenth of them appearing once. Sequences were derived from whole blood, sampled in connection with sensitization to the hapten diphenylcyclopropenone (DPC). This sequence originates from a man aged 45-65 years with alopecia areata. Some clones in this sample may be carry-over from other donors' samples.

CDR3 DNA sequence: TGTGCCAGCAGCTTCCAAGGGGCCTTGGATTCACCCCTCCACTTT. It yields the protein CASSFQGALDSPLHF. This chain connects TRBV7-8 to TRBJ1-6, with D possibly matching TRBD1 (5 bases). Germline V gives CDR1 SGHVS, CDR2 FQNEAQ. Trimming took off 3 bases at V and 8 bases at J, with 14 bases between the two ends. The CDR3 consists of 15 residues.